Listed here are 20 T cell receptor beta chains from one sample, sequenced in a study of T-cell reconstitution after alpha-beta-depleted transplantation in children. Using unique molecular identifiers, the investigators prepared the TCRbeta library. MiXCR, applied by TCRdb to the PCR reads, yields one record per CDR3 protein. The profile shows some 240,000 distinct CDR3 sequences, around 9.7% of them singletons. Sequencing used PBMCs from the stem cell graft donor, obtained from the stem cell graft. These receptors were obtained from a human donor who donated a stem cell graft to a child with SCID.

In its sample, this clonotype was seen many times. The chain joins TRBV5-1 to TRBJ2-1, with TRBD2 as a possible D gene (5 bases). Looked up from germline, CDR1 is SGHRS and CDR2 is YFSETQ. The V end was cut by 0 bases, the J end by 8 bases, with 9 bases between. The CDR3 runs to 13 residues. CDR3 region: CASSLGRGYEQFF. In nucleotides, the CDR3 is TGCGCCAGCAGCTTGGGTCGGGGATATGAGCAGTTCTTC.

This clonotype was seen ten or more times. The chain employs TRBV5-1 and TRBJ2-7; D is undetermined. The CDR3 sequence is 13 residues long. Trimming removed 4 bases at V and 2 bases at J, with 10 bases between. Germline CDR1 reads SGHRS; CDR2 reads YFSETQ. CDR3 sequence reads: CASSPPLPYEQYF. The CDR3 DNA sequence: TGCGCCAGCAGCCCACCGCTACCCTACGAGCAGTACTTC.

This clonotype was counted ten times or more. In DNA form, the CDR3 reads TGTGCCACCAGCAGAGATAGGAATGAAAAACTGTTTTTT. It translates to CATSRDRNEKLFF. V gene TRBV15 combines with J gene TRBJ1-4, with D unresolved. From germline, CDR1 is LNHNV and CDR2 YYDKDF (reference sequence). Trimming shortened V by 0 bases and J by 5 bases, and 4 bases separated the two germline ends. The CDR3 runs to 13 residues. Full variable domain (outside the CDR3, taken from reference TRBV15 and TRBJ1-4): DAMVIQNPRYQVTQFGKPVTLSCSQTLNHNVMYWYQQKSSQAPKLLFHYYDKDFNNEADTPDNFQSRRPNTSFCFLDIRSPGLGDTAMYLCATSRDRNEKLFFGSGTQLSVL.

V and J are TRBV28 and TRBJ1-2; 9 bases are shared with TRBD1. The CDR3 has 16 amino acids. V lost 5 bases and J lost 8; bases outside the gene matches: 15. CDR1 MDHEN and CDR2 SYDVKM come from the germline V gene. This chain's CDR3 is CASSPLTGGVASGYTF. CDR3 DNA: TGTGCCAGCAGTCCGTTGACAGGGGGAGTCGCTAGCGGCTACACCTTC.

This clonotype has ten or more counts. This may come from a read error, since a much larger clone is one base off. The chain couples TRBV5-1 to TRBJ2-4; D perhaps matches TRBD1 (5 bases). Germline V CDR1 and CDR2: SGHRS, YFSETQ. CDR3 length: 15 amino acids. Between the trimmed V and J ends, which lost 9 bases and 0 bases, there was a span of 16 bases. In nucleotides, the CDR3 is TGCGCCACCCCAAGAAGGGGATTAGCCAAAAACATTCAGTACTTC. As protein: CATPRRGLAKNIQYF.

This clonotype occurred many times. The chain links TRBV5-1 to TRBJ1-3, with D hard to call. Trimming left V 4 bases short and J 5 bases short, with 13 bases between. Germline V CDR1 and CDR2: SGHRS, YFSETQ. The CDR3 has 14 residues. As DNA, the CDR3 is TGCGCCAGCAGCACCACCGGTGGCAGAAACACCATATATTTT. Translated: CASSTTGGRNTIYF.

In this sample, this clonotype turned up many times. The CDR3 reads CSAEGSRVPDTQYF. In nucleotides, the CDR3 is TGCAGTGCTGAAGGGTCGAGAGTTCCAGATACGCAGTATTTT. The gene calls are TRBV20-1 and TRBJ2-3; D is uncertain. This CDR3 has 14 amino acids. Germline CDR1 and CDR2: DFQATT and SNEGSKA (reference sequence). V shed 5 bases and J shed 4 bases, with 16 bases lying between them.

This clonotype appeared many times. This chain joins TRBV6-5 and TRBJ1-2; TRBD1 is a possible D gene (6 bases). CDR3 length: 12 amino acids. The germline gives CDR1 MNHEY, CDR2 SVGAGI. Deletions cut 6 bases from V and 6 bases from J, with 11 bases between. The CDR3 loop reads CASRLQGHGYTF. The DNA of the CDR3 is TGTGCCAGCAGGCTCCAGGGGCATGGCTACACCTTC.

This clonotype has just a few counts. This rearrangement joins TRBV10-2 to TRBJ1-1, with D possibly being TRBD1 (5 bases). The CDR3 length is 14 residues. V lost 9 bases and J lost 5, with 19 bases in between. Germline CDR1 and CDR2: WSHSY and SAAADI. CDR3: CASLEGRKKTEAFF. The DNA for the CDR3 is TGCGCCAGTTTAGAGGGACGGAAGAAGACTGAAGCTTTCTTT.

The sample holds many counts of this clonotype. The V gene is TRBV11-2, the J gene TRBJ1-2; D gene uncertain. Germline CDR1 and CDR2: SGHAT and FQNNGV. V was pared by 5 bases and J by 4 bases, with 11 bases between. The CDR3 sequence is 13 residues long. The CDR3 region is CASSHQHSYGYTF. The CDR3 nucleotides are TGTGCCAGCAGCCACCAACACTCCTATGGCTACACCTTC.

This clonotype has a count of ten or more. V gene TRBV6-1 combines with J gene TRBJ1-4; the match to TRBD1 covers 7 bases. After removal of 5 bases from V and 6 bases from J, the junction contained 12 bases not matched to a gene. Germline lookup yields CDR1 MNHNS and CDR2 SASEGT. The CDR3 is 16 residues long. The CDR3 spells CASSPGRGPPDEKLFF. CDR3 nucleotides: TGTGCCAGCAGTCCAGGGAGGGGGCCGCCTGATGAAAAACTGTTTTTT.

On this clonotype: A much larger clone differs from this one at a single base, so this may be a read error. V gene TRBV25-1 combines with J gene TRBJ2-2; a possible D gene is TRBD2 (5 bases). The CDR3 is made up of 16 amino acids. The germline V gene encodes CDR1 MGHDK and CDR2 SYGVNS. CDR3 coding DNA: TGTGCCAGCAGTGAATCTCTCACTAGGGCCCCCGGGGAGCTGCTTTTT. It encodes CASSESLTRAPGELLF.

This clonotype was counted at least ten times. The CDR3 nucleotides read TGTGCCAGCAGTTACAGGCCAGGGGTAGTGAATTCACCCCTCCACTTT. It yields the protein CASSYRPGVVNSPLHF. The chain is built from TRBV6-5 and TRBJ1-6; D is possibly TRBD1 (6 bases). Trimming cost V 2 bases and J 7 bases, with 15 bases left between them. This CDR3 is 16 amino acids long. Germline V gene data show CDR1 as MNHEY and CDR2 as SVGAGI.

The table lists this clonotype with many counts. The chain combines TRBV20-1 with TRBJ1-2, with TRBD1 matching over 7 bases. The V gene's germline CDR1 is DFQATT and CDR2 SNEGSKA (reference sequence). This CDR3 spans 12 amino acids. After removal of 5 bases from V and 5 bases from J, the junction contained 5 bases not matched to a gene. CDR3: CSAEHRGYGYTF. In nucleotides, the CDR3 is TGCAGTGCTGAACACAGGGGATATGGCTACACCTTC.

This clonotype was counted many times. This rearrangement joins TRBV27 to TRBJ2-1; 7 bases align to TRBD1. V was clipped by 4 bases and J by 2 bases; unmatched bases: 8. The CDR3 length is 16 residues. From germline, CDR1 is MNHEY and CDR2 SMNVEV (reference sequence). Here the CDR3 DNA reads TGTGCCAGCAGTTCCTGGACAGGAACTCCCTACAATGAGCAGTTCTTC. Translating gives CASSSWTGTPYNEQFF.

This clonotype was seen repeatedly, ten times or more. The chain joins TRBV7-2 to TRBJ1-1; D gene ambiguous. Trimming took off 4 bases at V and 0 bases at J, with 12 bases between the two ends. Germline values: CDR1 SGHTA, CDR2 FQGNSA. The CDR3 covers 15 residues. The CDR3 DNA reads as TGTGCCAGCAGCTCCCAGACGGCGTTGAACACTGAAGCTTTCTTT. Amino acids: CASSSQTALNTEAFF.

Many counts were recorded for this clonotype. V gene TRBV7-7 combines with J gene TRBJ2-5, with a weak D call TRBD1 (5 bases). The V and J ends lost 3 bases and 5 bases respectively, with 10 bases between them. The CDR3 extends over 13 amino acids. CDR1 and CDR2 from the germline V gene are SSHAT and FNYEAQ (reference sequence). The CDR3 region has the DNA TGTGCCAGCAGCTTTAACCCAGGGGAGACCCAGTACTTC. Protein sequence: CASSFNPGETQYF.

In this sample, this clonotype turned up many times. J is TRBJ2-5 and V is TRBV7-9; D call uncertain. The ends were cut back, 4 bases at V and 5 bases at J, with 14 bases in the middle. The CDR3 has 14 residues. Germline values: CDR1 SEHNR, CDR2 FQNEAQ (reference sequence). CDR3 nucleotides: TGTGCCAGCAGCTCCCTTGGCGTTGGGGAGACCCAGTACTTC. Protein: CASSSLGVGETQYF.

Turning to this clonotype: An end of the junction differs from the germline gene, which may be a read error. The rearrangement uses TRBV5-1 and TRBJ2-4; possibly TRBD1 for D (5 bases). Germline values: CDR1 SGHRS, CDR2 YFSETQ. This CDR3 spans 14 amino acids. CDR3 in amino acids: CAGSATAAKNIQYF. CDR3 DNA: TGCGCCGGCAGCGCGACAGCCGCCAAAAACATTCAGTACTTT.

This clonotype was observed many times. The chain couples TRBV5-1 to TRBJ2-1, with a tentative D call TRBD1 (6 bases). The V gene lost 2 bases and the J gene lost 4 bases, with 16 bases spanning the gap. The CDR3 spans 16 residues. The V gene's germline CDR1 is SGHRS and CDR2 YFSETQ. For the CDR3, the DNA is TGCGCCAGCAGCTTAAACGCCGGACAGCCATACAATGAGCAGTTCTTC. Protein product: CASSLNAGQPYNEQFF.